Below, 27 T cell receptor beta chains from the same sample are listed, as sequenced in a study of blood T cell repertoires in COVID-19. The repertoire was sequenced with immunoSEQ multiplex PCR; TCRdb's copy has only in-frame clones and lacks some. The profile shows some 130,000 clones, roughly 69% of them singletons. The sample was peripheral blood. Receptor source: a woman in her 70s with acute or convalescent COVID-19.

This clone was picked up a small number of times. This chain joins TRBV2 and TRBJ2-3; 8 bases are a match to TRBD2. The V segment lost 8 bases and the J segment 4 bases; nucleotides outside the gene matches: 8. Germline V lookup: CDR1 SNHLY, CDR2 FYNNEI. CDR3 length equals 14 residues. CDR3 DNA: TGTGCCAGCGACGGAGCGGGAGCGGCAGATACGCAGTATTTT. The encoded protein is CASDGAGAADTQYF.

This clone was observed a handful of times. The CDR3 sequence is CATSEPPGWGEESPLHF. CDR3 coding DNA: TGTGCCACCAGTGAACCGCCCGGTTGGGGGGAAGAGTCACCCCTCCACTTT. The genes are TRBV24-1 and TRBJ1-6, with D perhaps TRBD1 (5 bases). The germline CDR1 and CDR2 sequences are KGHDR and SFDVKD. The V end was cut by 4 bases, the J end by 10 bases, with 22 bases between. This CDR3 is 17 amino acids long.

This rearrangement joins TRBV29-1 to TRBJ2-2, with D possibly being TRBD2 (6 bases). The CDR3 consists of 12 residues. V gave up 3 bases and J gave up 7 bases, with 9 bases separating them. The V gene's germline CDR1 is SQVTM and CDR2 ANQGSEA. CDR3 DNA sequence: TGCAGCGTTGACGGGGGTGGCGGGGAGCTGTTTTTT. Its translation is CSVDGGGGELFF.

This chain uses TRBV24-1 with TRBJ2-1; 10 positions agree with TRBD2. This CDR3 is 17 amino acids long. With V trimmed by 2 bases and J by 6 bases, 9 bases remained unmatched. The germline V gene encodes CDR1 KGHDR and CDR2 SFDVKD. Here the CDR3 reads CATSDSLAGERVNEQFF. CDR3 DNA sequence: TGTGCCACCAGTGATTCCCTAGCGGGAGAAAGGGTCAATGAGCAGTTCTTC.

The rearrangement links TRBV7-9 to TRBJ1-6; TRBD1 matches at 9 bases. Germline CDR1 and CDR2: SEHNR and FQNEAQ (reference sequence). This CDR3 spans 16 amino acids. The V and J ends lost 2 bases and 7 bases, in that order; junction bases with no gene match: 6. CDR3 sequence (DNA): TGTGCCAGCAGCTTATCCGGGACAGGGAGGAATTCACCCCTCCACTTT. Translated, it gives CASSLSGTGRNSPLHF. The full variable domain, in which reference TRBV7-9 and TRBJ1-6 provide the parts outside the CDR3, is DTGVSQNPRHKITKRGQNVTFRCDPISEHNRLYWYRQTLGQGPEFLTYFQNEAQLEKSRLLSDRFSAERPKGSFSTLEIQRTEQGDSAMYLCASSLSGTGRNSPLHFGNGTRLTVT.

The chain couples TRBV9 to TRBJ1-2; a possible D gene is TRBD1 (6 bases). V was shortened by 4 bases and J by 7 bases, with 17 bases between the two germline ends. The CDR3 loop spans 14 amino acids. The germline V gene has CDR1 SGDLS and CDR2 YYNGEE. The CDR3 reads CASSRGFEYAGYTF. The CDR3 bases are TGTGCCAGCAGCAGGGGGTTTGAATACGCTGGCTACACCTTC.

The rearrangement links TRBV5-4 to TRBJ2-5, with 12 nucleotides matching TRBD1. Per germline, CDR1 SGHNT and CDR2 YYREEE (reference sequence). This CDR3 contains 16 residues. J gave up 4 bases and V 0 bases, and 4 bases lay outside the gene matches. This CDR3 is CASSLDGTGGAETQYF. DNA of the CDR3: TGTGCCAGCAGCTTGGACGGGACAGGGGGCGCAGAGACCCAGTACTTC.

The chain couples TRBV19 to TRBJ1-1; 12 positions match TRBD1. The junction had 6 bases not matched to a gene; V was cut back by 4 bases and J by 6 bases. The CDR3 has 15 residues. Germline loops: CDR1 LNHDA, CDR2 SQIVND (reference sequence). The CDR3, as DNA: TGTGCCAGTAGTAATCCGGGACAGGGGGCGGCTGAAGCTTTCTTT. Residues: CASSNPGQGAAEAFF.

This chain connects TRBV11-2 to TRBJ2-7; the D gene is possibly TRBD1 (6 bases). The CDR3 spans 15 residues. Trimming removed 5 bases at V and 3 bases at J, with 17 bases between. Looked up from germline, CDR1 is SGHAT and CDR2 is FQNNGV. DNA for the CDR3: TGTGCCAGCAGCCCTACAGGGCCCTCCCTCTACGAGCAGTACTTC. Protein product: CASSPTGPSLYEQYF.

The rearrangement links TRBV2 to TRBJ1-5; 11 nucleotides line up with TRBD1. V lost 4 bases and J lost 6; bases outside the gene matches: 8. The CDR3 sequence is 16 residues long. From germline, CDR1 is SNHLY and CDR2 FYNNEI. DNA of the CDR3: TGTGCCAGCAGTGCGATAGGACAGGGGGCGAGTCAGCCCCAGCATTTT. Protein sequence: CASSAIGQGASQPQHF.

CDR3 sequence (DNA): TGCAGTGCTAGTTCGGTTGTGACAAACTACGAGCAGTACTTC. Translated, it gives CSASSVVTNYEQYF. V gene TRBV20-1 combines with J gene TRBJ2-7; D not certain. Germline assignment: CDR1 DFQATT and CDR2 SNEGSKA (reference sequence). With 3 bases removed from V and 3 bases from J, the gap between germline ends came to 15 bases. The CDR3 spans 14 residues.

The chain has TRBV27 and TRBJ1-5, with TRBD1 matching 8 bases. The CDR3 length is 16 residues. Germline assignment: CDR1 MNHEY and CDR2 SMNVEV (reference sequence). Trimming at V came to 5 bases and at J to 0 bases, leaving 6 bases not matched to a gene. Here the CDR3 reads CASSLAGGPSNQPQHF. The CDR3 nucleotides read TGTGCCAGCAGTCTTGCAGGGGGCCCTAGCAATCAGCCCCAGCATTTT.

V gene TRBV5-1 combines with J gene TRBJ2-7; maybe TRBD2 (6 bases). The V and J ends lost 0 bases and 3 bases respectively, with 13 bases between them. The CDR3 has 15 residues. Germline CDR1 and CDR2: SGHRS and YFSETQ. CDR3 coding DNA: TGCGCCAGCAGCTTGGCACTAGCCGACAGCTACGAGCAGTACTTC. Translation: CASSLALADSYEQYF.

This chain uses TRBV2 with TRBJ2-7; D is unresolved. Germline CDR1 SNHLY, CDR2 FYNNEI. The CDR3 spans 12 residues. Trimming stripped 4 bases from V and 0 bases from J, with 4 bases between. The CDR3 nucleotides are TGTGCCAGCAGTGGGCCCTCCTACGAGCAGTACTTC. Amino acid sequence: CASSGPSYEQYF.

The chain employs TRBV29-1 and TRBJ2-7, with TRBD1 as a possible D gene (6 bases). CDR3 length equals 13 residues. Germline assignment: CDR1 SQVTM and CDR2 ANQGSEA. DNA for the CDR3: TGCAGTTACCGGGACAACCTCTCCTACGAGCAGTACTTC. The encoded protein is CSYRDNLSYEQYF.

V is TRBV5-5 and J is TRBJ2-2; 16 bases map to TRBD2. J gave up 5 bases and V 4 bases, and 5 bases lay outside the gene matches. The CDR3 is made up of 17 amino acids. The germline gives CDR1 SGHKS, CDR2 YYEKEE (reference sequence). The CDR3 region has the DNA TGTGCCAGCAGCCCGGGACTAGCGGGGGGGCCGACCGGGGAGCTGTTTTTT. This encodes CASSPGLAGGPTGELFF.

The CDR3 DNA follows: TGTGCCAGCTCACCCGGTGAGGGCCCGTACGAGCAGTACTTC. Its protein product is CASSPGEGPYEQYF. The rearrangement joins TRBV18 to TRBJ2-7; perhaps TRBD2 as D (5 bases). This CDR3 contains 14 residues. The germline gives CDR1 KGHSH, CDR2 LQKENI. The germline V and J ends were trimmed by 3 bases and 4 bases, with 13 bases remaining between them.

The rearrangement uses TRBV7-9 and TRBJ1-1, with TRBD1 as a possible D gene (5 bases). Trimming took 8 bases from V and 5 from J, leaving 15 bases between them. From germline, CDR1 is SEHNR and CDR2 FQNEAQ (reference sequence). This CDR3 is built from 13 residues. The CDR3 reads CASVRQTSTEAFF. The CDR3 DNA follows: TGTGCCAGCGTTCGACAGACCTCGACTGAAGCTTTCTTT. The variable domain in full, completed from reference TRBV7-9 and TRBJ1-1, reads DTGVSQNPRHKITKRGQNVTFRCDPISEHNRLYWYRQTLGQGPEFLTYFQNEAQLEKSRLLSDRFSAERPKGSFSTLEIQRTEQGDSAMYLCASVRQTSTEAFFGQGTRLTVV.

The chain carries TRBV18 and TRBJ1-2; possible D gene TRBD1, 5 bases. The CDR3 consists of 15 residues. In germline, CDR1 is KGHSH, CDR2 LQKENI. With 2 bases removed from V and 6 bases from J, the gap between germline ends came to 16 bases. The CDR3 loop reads CASSPTREGIDGYTF. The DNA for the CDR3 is TGTGCCAGCTCACCAACGAGGGAGGGGATTGATGGCTACACCTTC.

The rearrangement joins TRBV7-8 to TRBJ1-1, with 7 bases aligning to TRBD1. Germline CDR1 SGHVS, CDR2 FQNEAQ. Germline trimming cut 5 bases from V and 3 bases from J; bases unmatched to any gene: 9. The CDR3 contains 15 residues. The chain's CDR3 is CASSTYRGRDTEAFF. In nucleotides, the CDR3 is TGTGCCAGCAGCACATACAGGGGTAGGGACACTGAAGCTTTCTTT.

In DNA form, the CDR3 reads TGTGCCAGCAGTTCAAACAGGGTTAACGCTTTCTTT. Encoded protein: CASSSNRVNAFF. The chain joins TRBV12-3 or TRBV12-4 to TRBJ1-1; D possibly corresponds to TRBD1 (6 bases). The CDR3 length is 12 residues. Trimming pared 4 bases from V and 11 bases from J, leaving 14 bases between.

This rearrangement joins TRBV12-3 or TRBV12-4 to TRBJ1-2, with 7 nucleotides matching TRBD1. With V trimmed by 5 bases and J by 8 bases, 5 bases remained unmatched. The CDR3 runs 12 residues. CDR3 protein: CASSTGAQGYTF. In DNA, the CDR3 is TGTGCCAGCAGTACAGGGGCGCAGGGCTACACCTTC.

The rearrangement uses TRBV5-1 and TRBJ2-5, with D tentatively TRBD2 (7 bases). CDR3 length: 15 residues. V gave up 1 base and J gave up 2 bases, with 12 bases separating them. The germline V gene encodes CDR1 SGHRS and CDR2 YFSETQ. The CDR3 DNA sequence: TGCGCCAGCAGCTTGTTGGGGGGGCCACAAGAGACCCAGTACTTC. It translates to CASSLLGGPQETQYF.

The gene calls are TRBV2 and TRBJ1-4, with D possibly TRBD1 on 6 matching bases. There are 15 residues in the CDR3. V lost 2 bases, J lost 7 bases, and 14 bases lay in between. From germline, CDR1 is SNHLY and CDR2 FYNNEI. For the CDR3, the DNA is TGTGCCAGCAGTGAACCATTCAGGGGATTTGAAAAACTGTTTTTT. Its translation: CASSEPFRGFEKLFF. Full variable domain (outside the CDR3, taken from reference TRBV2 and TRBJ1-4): EPEVTQTPSHQVTQMGQEVILRCVPISNHLYFYWYRQILGQKVEFLVSFYNNEISEKSEIFDDQFSVERPDGSNFTLKIRSTKLEDSAMYFCASSEPFRGFEKLFFGSGTQLSVL.

The CDR3 DNA reads TGTGCCTGGAGCCGTGTTGATGAGCAGTTCTTC. The encoded protein is CAWSRVDEQFF. The rearrangement uses TRBV30 and TRBJ2-1; no definite D call. CDR1 and CDR2 from the germline V gene are GTSNPN and SVGIG (reference sequence). V was clipped by 3 bases and J by 8 bases, with 8 bases between them. The CDR3 runs 11 residues.

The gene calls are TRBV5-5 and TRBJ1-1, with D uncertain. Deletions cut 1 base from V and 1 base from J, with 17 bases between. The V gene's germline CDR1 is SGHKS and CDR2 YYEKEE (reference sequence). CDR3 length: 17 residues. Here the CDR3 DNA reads TGTGCCAGCAGCTTGAGCCCCTCCCCCGTCTGGAACACTGAAGCTTTCTTT. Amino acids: CASSLSPSPVWNTEAFF.

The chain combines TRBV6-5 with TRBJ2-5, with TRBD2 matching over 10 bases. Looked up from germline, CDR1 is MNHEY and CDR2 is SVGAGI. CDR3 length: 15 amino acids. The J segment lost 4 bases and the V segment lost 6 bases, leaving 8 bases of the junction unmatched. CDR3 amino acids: CASRRASGRGETQYF. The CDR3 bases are TGTGCCAGCAGGAGAGCTAGCGGGAGAGGAGAGACCCAGTACTTC.